This entry features one T cell receptor beta chain sequence. Its specific antigen is unknown. No much larger clone is present one base from it, and per-base qualities are unavailable. For unsorted PBMC libraries, 2 million PBMCs were used after storage in RNAlater at -80 degrees C until RNA extraction. Multiple sclerosis patients were enrolled in a US clinical protocol under which disease progression was evaluated by magnetic resonance imaging. Peripheral blood was subjected to Ficoll-Hypaque density gradient centrifugation to isolate PBMCs, which were then cryopreserved in liquid nitrogen. The CDR3 goes from the cysteine to the phenylalanine over 13 residues. Only the CDR3 DNA stays, 39 bases, in frame from base 1. Looking up the germline V gene yields CDR1 MDHEN and CDR2 SYDVKM. At the junction V is shortened by 6 bases and J by 3 bases, with 11 bases in between. cDNA synthesis used template-switch 5'RACE with a primer carrying a 10-nucleotide random unique molecular identifier tagging each TCR transcript. Over 190 million TCR-beta sequences, covering 15-18 subjects, were produced in each sequencing run. Total RNA was extracted with the RNeasy kit. The KAPA Real-time Library Amplification kit was used to amplify TCR-beta VDJ regions with primers targeting the TCR constant region and the 5'RACE anchor. Sample indexes and Illumina adaptors were added in a first PCR, after which library yield was increased in a second PCR. After purification with Ampure beads, the TCR product of roughly 650 bp was size-selected on a 2% E-gel SizeSelection system. Before pooling, libraries had their quality checked on a Bioanalyzer, their concentration measured with Qubit, and their quantity determined with the Kapa Library Quantification kit. An Illumina HiSeq 2500 was used to sequence the libraries paired-end at 2 x 150 bp. To increase sequence diversity, about 24-32% phiX was spiked into each library pool. From the authors' description of their analysis: The quality-filtered reads were processed with the UMI-based MiGEC pipeline, whose error correction step removed more than 80% of the raw TCR sequences. IMGT germline references were used for aligning VDJ genes, and each clonotype was defined as a unique CDR3 amino acid sequence together with its V-J genes. Clonal expansion, Shannon diversity, and CDR3 relatedness (CalcPairwiseDistances, ClusterSamples) were evaluated with VDJtools, and phylogenetic trees were built with CLCbio workbench. A clone was classed as expanded if it had 8 or more unique UMIs, a cutoff based on coefficient-of-variation modelling across technical triplicates. TCRdb trimmed the raw reads at Q25, called clones with MiXCR and kept productive beta chains. For every CDR3 protein sequence, its rows merge into one entry that carries the most common genes and DNA. The V and J calls were not made by the authors but by TCRdb's processing. For this sample there are 50,000 or so distinct CDR3 sequences; around 4% appear just once. The ten largest clones represent 6.5% to 8% of the sample.

These data are taken from a study of neurological immune-mediated disorders (dated by TCRdb to between 2018 and 2021). About the investigation overall: Among the roughly 34 multiple sclerosis patients, relapsing-remitting MS was present in roughly 30 and secondary progressive MS was present in 3. Of the approximately 68 subjects in the cohort, approximately 15 were HAM/TSP patients, some 34 were multiple sclerosis patients, and some 20 were healthy controls. The study compared peripheral blood TCR-beta repertoires of HTLV-I-associated myelopathy (HAM/TSP) patients, multiple sclerosis patients and healthy controls using UMI-based sequencing. Alongside PBMC samples, the set of 106 TCR-beta libraries contained longitudinal samples, technical triplicates, and paired CD4+ and CD8+ T-cell subsets that had been sorted. The paper as a whole reports these results and caveats: No identical CDR3 amino acid sequences were shared among expanded clones across subjects, suggesting private TCR-beta repertoires in all groups. No association of the MS cluster with clinical or MRI features was observed, and the need for larger cohorts was stated by the authors. The highest TCR clonal expansion was observed in HAM/TSP patients, whereas the lowest was observed in MS patients, even when compared with healthy controls. Repertoires from 18 of 34 MS patients were grouped by phylogenetic analysis into a cluster of related CDR3 sequences, suggesting a possible repertoire-level signature.

This receptor was obtained from a man aged 55 to 70 with multiple sclerosis. Sequenced sample: PBMCs. Recombination joined TRBV28 with TRBJ1-1; a confident D gene designation cannot be given. The CDR3 region has the sequence CASSRRLYTEAFF. The bases read TGTGCCAGCAGCCGACGCCTCTACACTGAAGCTTTCTTT.